These 2 T cell receptor beta chains share one sample of origin, sequenced in a study of T cells in Graves' hyperthyroidism and ophthalmopathy. Using RNA transcripts as the source, TCR beta CDR3 regions were amplified. The TCR CDR3 first-round RT-PCR relied on the HTBI primer set. TCRdb re-derived calls from the multiplex PCR reads in MiXCR, one entry per CDR3 protein. The table lists about 350,000 distinct CDR3 sequences, about 17% of them singletons. Material: blood. Receptors were obtained from a woman in her twenties or thirties with Graves' hyperthyroidism that later progressed to Graves' ophthalmopathy.

Ten or more counts support this clonotype. The gene calls are TRBV4-1 and TRBJ1-2; 7 bases are shared with TRBD1. Looked up from germline, CDR1 is MGHRA and CDR2 is YSYEKL. CDR3 length equals 16 residues. Trimming at V came to 0 bases and at J to 4 bases, leaving 8 bases not matched to a gene. CDR3 sequence: CASSQDWTGMAYGYTF. Here the CDR3 DNA reads TGCGCCAGCAGCCAAGATTGGACAGGAATGGCCTATGGCTACACCTTC.

The chain couples TRBV5-1 to TRBJ2-2, with D perhaps matching TRBD2 (6 bases). CDR1 and CDR2 (germline): SGHRS, YFSETQ. The CDR3 length is 15 residues. With 8 bases removed from V and 1 base from J, the gap between germline ends came to 15 bases. The CDR3 DNA reads as TGCGCCAGTAGAGAGGGACTCAAGAACACCGGGGAGCTGTTTTTT. This gives the protein CASREGLKNTGELFF.